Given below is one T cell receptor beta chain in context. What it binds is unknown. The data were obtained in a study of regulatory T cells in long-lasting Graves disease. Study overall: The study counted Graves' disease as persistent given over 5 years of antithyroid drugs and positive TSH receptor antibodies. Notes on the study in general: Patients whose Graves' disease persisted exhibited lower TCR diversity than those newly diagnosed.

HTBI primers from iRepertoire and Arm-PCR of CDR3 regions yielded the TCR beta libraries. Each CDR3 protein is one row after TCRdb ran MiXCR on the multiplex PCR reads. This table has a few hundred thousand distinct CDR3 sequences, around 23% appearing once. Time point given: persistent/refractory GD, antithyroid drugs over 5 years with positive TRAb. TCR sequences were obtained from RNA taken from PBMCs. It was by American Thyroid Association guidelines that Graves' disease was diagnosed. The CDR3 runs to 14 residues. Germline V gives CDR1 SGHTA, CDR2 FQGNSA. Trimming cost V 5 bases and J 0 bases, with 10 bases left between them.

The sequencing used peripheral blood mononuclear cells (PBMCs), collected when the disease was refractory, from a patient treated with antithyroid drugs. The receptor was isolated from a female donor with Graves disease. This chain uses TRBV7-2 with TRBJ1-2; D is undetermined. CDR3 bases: TGTGCCAGCAGCCCACAGTCATCTAACTATGGCTACACCTTC. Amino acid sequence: CASSPQSSNYGYTF. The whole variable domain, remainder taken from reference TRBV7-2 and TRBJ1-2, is GAGVSQSPSNKVTEKGKDVELRCDPISGHTALYWYRQSLGQGLEFLIYFQGNSAPDKSGLPSDRFSAERTGGSVSTLTIQRTQQEDSAVYLCASSPQSSNYGYTFGSGTRLTVV.